These 13 T cell receptor beta chains were sequenced from one sample in a study of cytomegalovirus exposure and HLA in healthy donors. PCR primers comprised 60 Vbeta and 13 Jbeta primers. Libraries were prepared by immunoSEQ multiplex PCR; TCRdb keeps only in-frame clonotypes and omits some of them. This repertoire shows approximately 190,000 clones, about 80% found once; its top ten account for about 2.6%. The sequencing input was PBMCs. Receptor source: a woman between 45 and 65 years old in good health and CMV-seropositive.

This chain joins TRBV7-9 and TRBJ2-2, with 9 bases matching TRBD2. Trimming took 5 bases from V and 6 from J; bases not matched to a gene: 7. Germline lookup yields CDR1 SEHNR and CDR2 FQNEAQ (reference sequence). The CDR3 is 15 residues long. The CDR3 sequence: CASSLLWTSAGELFF. The DNA for the CDR3 is TGTGCCAGCAGCCTTCTCTGGACTAGCGCCGGGGAGCTGTTTTTT.

The chain couples TRBV7-9 to TRBJ1-1; D is uncertain. This CDR3 has 15 amino acids. Germline V lookup: CDR1 SEHNR, CDR2 FQNEAQ (reference sequence). V was trimmed by 5 bases and J by 0 bases, leaving 13 bases between them. The CDR3 region has the DNA TGTGCCAGCAGCCCCCAGGTTGGAATGAACACTGAAGCTTTCTTT. Amino acid sequence: CASSPQVGMNTEAFF.

This clone was counted between two and nine times. The chain joins TRBV5-1 to TRBJ2-3; unclear D gene. This CDR3 has 14 residues. Germline V gene lookup returns CDR1 SGHRS and CDR2 YFSETQ. Between the trimmed V and J ends, which lost 0 bases and 0 bases, there was a span of 5 bases. CDR3 protein: CASSLEQSTDTQYF. The DNA for the CDR3 is TGCGCCAGCAGCTTGGAACAGAGCACAGATACGCAGTATTTT.

This chain joins TRBV19 and TRBJ1-2, with 10 bases aligning to TRBD1. This CDR3 spans 14 amino acids. V lost 7 bases, J lost 2 bases, and 4 bases stayed unmatched. CDR1 is LNHDA and CDR2 is SQIVND in the germline V gene (reference sequence). This chain's CDR3 is CASTGQGDNYGYTF. The CDR3, as DNA: TGTGCCAGTACCGGACAGGGGGACAACTATGGCTACACCTTC.

J is TRBJ1-5 and V is TRBV2; D is ambiguous. This CDR3 contains 12 residues. The ends were cut back, 1 base at V and 11 bases at J, with 9 bases in the middle. The germline CDR1 and CDR2 sequences are SNHLY and FYNNEI. The DNA for the CDR3 is TGTGCCAGCAGTGAAGGGCCACAGTCCCAGCATTTT. Amino acids: CASSEGPQSQHF.

The rearrangement joins TRBV28 to TRBJ2-3; 8 nucleotides align to TRBD2. CDR1 MDHEN and CDR2 SYDVKM come from the germline V gene. The junction had 11 bases not matched to a gene; V was cut back by 10 bases and J by 2 bases. This CDR3 is built from 15 residues. Here the CDR3 reads CAIRGAGANTDTQYF. CDR3 DNA: TGTGCCATCCGGGGAGCGGGGGCTAACACAGATACGCAGTATTTT.

This rearrangement joins TRBV28 to TRBJ2-3, with 9 bases aligning to TRBD1. J was trimmed by 0 bases and V by 9 bases; bases with no gene match: 4. Germline V gene sequence: CDR1 MDHEN, CDR2 SYDVKM. There are 14 residues in the CDR3. The CDR3 region has the DNA TGTGCCAGTACAGGGGGCTTCAGCACAGATACGCAGTATTTT. Translation gives CASTGGFSTDTQYF. The whole variable domain, remainder taken from reference TRBV28 and TRBJ2-3, is DVKVTQSSRYLVKRTGEKVFLECVQDMDHENMFWYRQDPGLGLRLIYFSYDVKMKEKGDIPEGYSVSREKKERFSLILESASTNQTSMYLCASTGGFSTDTQYFGPGTRLTVL.

In DNA form, the CDR3 reads TGTGCCAGCAGCTTGGACCTTTACAGTGAAGCTTTCTTT. This sequence encodes CASSLDLYSEAFF. The V and J genes are TRBV5-6 and TRBJ1-1; D is undetermined. CDR3 length: 13 residues. Trimming took off 0 bases at V and 7 bases at J, with 10 bases between the two ends. Germline-derived CDR1 and CDR2 are SGHDT and YYEEEE.

The V call is TRBV18, the J call TRBJ2-7; 10 bases align to TRBD1. Germline CDR1 reads KGHSH; CDR2 reads LQKENI. The CDR3 spans 18 residues. J lost 5 bases, V lost 2 bases, and 15 bases had no gene match. CDR3 DNA sequence: TGTGCCAGCTCACCAACCGCCTTCTTCGCGGGACAGGGGAACGAGCAGTACTTC. Translation gives CASSPTAFFAGQGNEQYF.

This clone was counted a few times. The V call is TRBV28, the J call TRBJ2-7; 11 bases agree with TRBD1. The CDR3 covers 15 residues. Germline V gene lookup returns CDR1 MDHEN and CDR2 SYDVKM. Trimming removed 6 bases from V and 5 bases from J; junction bases left unmatched: 9. The CDR3: CASSSTGTGGNEQYF. The CDR3 region has the DNA TGTGCCAGCAGCTCAACCGGGACAGGGGGGAACGAGCAGTACTTC.

This rearrangement joins TRBV9 to TRBJ2-3; 9 bases agree with TRBD1. The junction had 0 bases not matched to a gene; V was cut back by 7 bases and J by 3 bases. Germline V gene lookup returns CDR1 SGDLS and CDR2 YYNGEE. The CDR3 length is 12 residues. CDR3 DNA sequence: TGTGCCAGCGGGACAGGGACAGATACGCAGTATTTT. This encodes CASGTGTDTQYF.

The table lists this clone with a few counts. This chain joins TRBV10-1 and TRBJ1-6; 9 bases map to TRBD1. Germline CDR1 is WNHNN and CDR2 is SYGVQD (reference sequence). Trimming took 5 bases from V and 14 from J; bases not matched to a gene: 19. The CDR3 has 17 residues. CDR3 DNA sequence: TGCGCCAGCAGTTGTAGGACAGGGGTCCCCTCTCGGGGGGCCCTCCACTTT. The encoded protein is CASSCRTGVPSRGALHF.

The chain joins TRBV6-4 to TRBJ2-3, with D perhaps TRBD2 (6 bases). Trimming cost V 6 bases and J 5 bases, with 12 bases left between them. CDR1 and CDR2 from the germline V gene are MRHNA and SNTAGT. There are 13 residues in the CDR3. CDR3 nucleotides: TGTGCCAGCAGCCCTCAGGGAGGAGATACGCAGTATTTT. This sequence encodes CASSPQGGDTQYF.